Presented here are 18 T cell receptor beta chains from one specimen sequenced in a study of shared clonotypes between healthy human individuals. The data were produced by immunoSEQ multiplex PCR, yet TCRdb's version contains in-frame clones alone and is incomplete. Among roughly 2,000,000 clones, 93% were seen once, and the ten largest hold under 2%. Naivety among CD8 cells was defined by CD45RO negativity and positive CCR7 selection, thereby excluding terminally differentiated effector memory CD45RA+ cells. Sequenced: naive CD8+ T cells from PBMCs. The origin of the receptors is a man aged 18 to 29 in good health. Some clones in this sample may be carry-over from other donors' samples.

The chain has TRBV27 and TRBJ1-6; D is possibly TRBD1 (5 bases). There are 13 residues in the CDR3. Germline CDR1 reads MNHEY; CDR2 reads SMNVEV (reference sequence). V was trimmed by 8 bases and J by 9 bases, leaving 14 bases between them. The CDR3 reads CASSPRGGSPLHF. The CDR3 region has the DNA TGTGCCAGCTCCCCCCGTGGGGGTTCACCCCTCCACTTT.

The CDR3: CASNNPSYNEQFF. The CDR3 nucleotides read TGTGCCAGCAATAATCCCTCCTACAATGAGCAGTTCTTC. The chain employs TRBV7-6 and TRBJ2-1; D is uncertain. The ends were cut back, 7 bases at V and 0 bases at J, with 7 bases in the middle. Germline values: CDR1 SGHVS, CDR2 FNYEAQ. This CDR3 comprises 13 residues.

The CDR3 spells CASSLFTSPGVVTYEQYF. The CDR3 DNA reads as TGTGCCAGCAGCTTATTCACCTCACCCGGGGTGGTAACCTACGAGCAGTACTTC. The genes are TRBV7-8 and TRBJ2-7; possibly TRBD2 for D (5 bases). Germline V lookup: CDR1 SGHVS, CDR2 FQNEAQ. V dropped 2 bases and J dropped 2 bases, with 22 bases sitting between them. The CDR3 sequence is 18 residues long.

The genes are TRBV19 and TRBJ2-3; 11 nucleotides line up with TRBD2. The J segment lost 2 bases and the V segment lost 5 bases, leaving 3 bases of the junction unmatched. This CDR3 is built from 15 residues. Looked up from germline, CDR1 is LNHDA and CDR2 is SQIVND (reference sequence). The CDR3: CASSGTSGFTDTQYF. As DNA, the CDR3 is TGTGCCAGTAGTGGGACTAGCGGTTTCACAGATACGCAGTATTTT.

The rearrangement uses TRBV7-8 and TRBJ2-1; no reliable D call. CDR1 is SGHVS, CDR2 FQNEAQ, per germline. The CDR3 contains 14 residues. V gave up 5 bases and J gave up 5 bases, with 13 bases separating them. CDR3 protein: CASSELRAHNEQFF. The CDR3 region has the DNA TGTGCCAGCAGCGAACTCCGGGCCCACAATGAGCAGTTCTTC.

CDR3: CASSVGQTSFEAFF. In DNA form, the CDR3 reads TGTGCCAGCAGCGTGGGACAGACAAGTTTTGAAGCTTTCTTT. This sequence joins TRBV9 and TRBJ1-1; 7 nucleotides align to TRBD1. CDR3 size: 14 residues. V was clipped by 2 bases and J by 7 bases; unmatched bases: 8. Germline CDR1 reads SGDLS; CDR2 reads YYNGEE.

The chain uses TRBV29-1 and TRBJ2-3; 12 bases match TRBD2. The CDR3 is made up of 20 amino acids. V gave up 4 bases and J gave up 6 bases; unmatched junction bases: 23. Germline loops: CDR1 SQVTM, CDR2 ANQGSEA. CDR3 sequence (DNA): TGCAGCGTTGTGGGGTTCCTAGCGGGAGGGCCCGCTGGGTCAGTTGATACGCAGTATTTT. Translating it yields CSVVGFLAGGPAGSVDTQYF.

The chain combines TRBV5-6 with TRBJ2-7, with D maybe TRBD2 (7 bases). CDR1 is SGHDT and CDR2 is YYEEEE in the germline V gene. Trimming took off 4 bases at V and 0 bases at J, with 17 bases between the two ends. The CDR3 has 16 amino acids. Here the CDR3 DNA reads TGTGCCAGCAGCCCTGAAAACAGGGACTACTCCTACGAGCAGTACTTC. It encodes CASSPENRDYSYEQYF.

The chain is built from TRBV5-1 and TRBJ1-3; weak D call: TRBD1 (6 bases). Germline assignment: CDR1 SGHRS and CDR2 YFSETQ. Trimming shortened V by 4 bases and J by 0 bases, and 11 bases separated the two germline ends. There are 15 residues in the CDR3. CDR3 amino acids: CASSPDSRSGNTIYF. The CDR3 DNA reads TGCGCCAGCAGCCCGGACAGCCGCTCTGGAAACACCATATATTTT.

This clone has a single count. The limits of the CDR3 on the DNA are not certain, so only TCRdb's listed CDR3 is given. The J gene is TRBJ1-1, the V gene TRBV21-1. TRBV21-1 is an annotated pseudogene. The CDR3 is 20 amino acids long, termini counted. The CDR3 loop is CASSKLGHKLWGEGNTEAFF.

The rearrangement joins TRBV4-3 to TRBJ2-3; D possibly corresponds to TRBD1 (6 bases). Germline V CDR1 and CDR2: LGHNA, YSLEER. The ends were cut back, 0 bases at V and 0 bases at J, with 19 bases in the middle. The CDR3 loop spans 19 amino acids. The CDR3 loop reads CASSQDGGGTLTSTDTQYF. The CDR3 region has the DNA TGCGCCAGCAGCCAAGATGGAGGTGGGACATTAACTAGCACAGATACGCAGTATTTT.

The rearrangement uses TRBV16 and TRBJ1-2; D unresolved. V was shortened by 8 bases and J by 6 bases, with 16 bases between the two germline ends. Germline CDR1 and CDR2: KGHSY and FQNENV. This CDR3 is built from 13 residues. CDR3 protein: CASLPNRIHGYTF. The CDR3 nucleotides read TGTGCCAGCTTGCCAAATAGAATTCATGGCTACACCTTC.

The V and J genes are TRBV30 and TRBJ2-7; 9 nucleotides agree with TRBD1. V was clipped by 0 bases and J by 6 bases; unmatched bases: 6. Germline V gene lookup returns CDR1 GTSNPN and CDR2 SVGIG (reference sequence). CDR3 length: 14 amino acids. The CDR3 DNA reads TGTGCCTGGAGTGTGGGGACAGGGATCGGCGAGCAGTACTTC. This translates into CAWSVGTGIGEQYF.

The V call is TRBV27, the J call TRBJ2-7; D is perhaps TRBD1 (6 bases). The CDR3 covers 15 residues. CDR1 is MNHEY, CDR2 SMNVEV, per germline (reference sequence). Trimming pared 0 bases from V and 6 bases from J, leaving 15 bases between. The CDR3 spells CASSLSSGTPSEQYF. DNA of the CDR3: TGTGCCAGCAGTTTATCGTCTGGGACACCATCCGAGCAGTACTTC.

The genes are TRBV29-1 and TRBJ2-7, with D hard to call. V lost 6 bases, J lost 3 bases, and 18 bases lay in between. The CDR3 length is 14 residues. Germline CDR1 is SQVTM and CDR2 is ANQGSEA. The CDR3 DNA is TGCAGCGTCTCACCCAATCCGGCTTACTACGAGCAGTACTTC. Translated: CSVSPNPAYYEQYF.

This chain connects TRBV7-6 to TRBJ2-3; the D is unclear. Germline assignment: CDR1 SGHVS and CDR2 FNYEAQ. V gave up 7 bases and J gave up 2 bases, with 16 bases separating them. This CDR3 contains 15 residues. The CDR3 DNA reads TGTGCCAGCAATTTAGGGCAGTTTTCCACAGATACGCAGTATTTT. Translation gives CASNLGQFSTDTQYF.

This chain connects TRBV9 to TRBJ2-5; no firm D call. Trimming removed 2 bases from V and 0 bases from J, with 11 bases in between. CDR3 length equals 15 residues. The germline gives CDR1 SGDLS, CDR2 YYNGEE. In nucleotides, the CDR3 is TGTGCCAGCAGCGTCGCCCCTGGGGACCAAGAGACCCAGTACTTC. Amino acid sequence: CASSVAPGDQETQYF.

The chain couples TRBV19 to TRBJ1-4, with no clear D. The germline V gene encodes CDR1 LNHDA and CDR2 SQIVND (reference sequence). This CDR3 spans 14 amino acids. CDR3 bases: TGTGCTTTTGATGTCGAAGGTTTTCGGGAAAAACTGTTTTTT. Protein sequence: CAFDVEGFREKLFF. Complete variable domain (other parts from reference TRBV19 and TRBJ1-4): DGGITQSPKYLFRKEGQNVTLSCEQNLNHDAMYWYRQDPGQGLRLIYYSQIVNDFQKGDIAEGYSVSREKKESFPLTVTSAQKNPTAFYLCAFDVEGFREKLFFGSGTQLSVL.